These 26 T cell receptor beta chains originate from one sample sequenced in a study of blood T cell repertoires in COVID-19. TCRdb's copy holds only in-frame clones and misses some; the assay was immunoSEQ multiplex PCR. The table lists 250,000 to 350,000 clones, approximately 83% of them singletons, with 4.3% in the top ten. Sample: PBMCs or T cells enriched from blood (not recorded which). All receptors come from a woman younger than 45 who had recovered from COVID-19.

DNA for the CDR3: TGCGCCAGCAGCCAAGGTTCGGGACAGGAGGCGGGCTACACCTTC. This translates into CASSQGSGQEAGYTF. This chain joins TRBV4-1 and TRBJ1-2; 8 positions agree with TRBD1. The CDR3 has 15 amino acids. CDR1 is MGHRA, CDR2 YSYEKL, per germline. After removal of 1 base from V and 8 bases from J, the junction contained 9 bases not matched to a gene.

The V call is TRBV6-5, the J call TRBJ1-5, with D perhaps TRBD1 (5 bases). The germline V gene has CDR1 MNHEY and CDR2 SVGAGI. Trimming left V 8 bases short and J 5 bases short, with 10 bases between. The CDR3 loop spans 12 amino acids. The CDR3 DNA follows: TGTGCCAGCGGCGGGGGTTATCAGCCCCAGCATTTT. This codes for CASGGGYQPQHF.

This clone occurred a few times. The V call is TRBV7-8, the J call TRBJ1-5; 12 bases match TRBD1. V shed 2 bases, J shed 7 bases, and the junction held 12 bases outside the gene matches. Germline CDR1 and CDR2: SGHVS and FQNEAQ. The CDR3 totals 18 residues. The CDR3 nucleotides read TGTGCCAGCAGCTTAAGGTTGTTGGGACAGGGGGCTGGGCAGCCCCAGCATTTT. The encoded protein is CASSLRLLGQGAGQPQHF.

This sequence joins TRBV28 and TRBJ2-5, with D perhaps TRBD1 (6 bases). Trimming stripped 3 bases from V and 2 bases from J, with 13 bases between. The CDR3 has 15 residues. Germline V gives CDR1 MDHEN, CDR2 SYDVKM. The CDR3 reads CASSLIQGKQETQYF. In DNA, the CDR3 is TGTGCCAGCAGTTTGATCCAGGGGAAACAAGAGACCCAGTACTTC.

The V gene is TRBV10-1, the J gene TRBJ2-7, with no clear D. This CDR3 spans 16 amino acids. Trimming cost V 5 bases and J 0 bases, with 17 bases left between them. CDR1 and CDR2 from the germline V gene are WNHNN and SYGVQD (reference sequence). The chain's CDR3 is CASSPYTPVVSYEQYF. In DNA, the CDR3 is TGCGCCAGCAGTCCTTATACCCCAGTGGTCTCCTACGAGCAGTACTTC.

The J gene is TRBJ1-2, the V gene TRBV24-1; D uncertain. Germline loops: CDR1 KGHDR, CDR2 SFDVKD. The CDR3 covers 16 residues. V was clipped by 3 bases and J by 3 bases, with 16 bases between them. The CDR3 region has the DNA TGTGCCACCAGTGATCCGGGAGGGCGAGGCGACTATGGCTACACCTTC. Translated: CATSDPGGRGDYGYTF.

The sample holds many counts of this clone. V is TRBV5-1 and J is TRBJ2-5; TRBD2 agrees at 7 bases. This CDR3 spans 15 amino acids. V shed 0 bases, J shed 6 bases, and the junction held 8 bases outside the gene matches. Germline CDR1 is SGHRS and CDR2 is YFSETQ. CDR3 in DNA: TGCGCCAGCAGCTTGGACGGCGGGAGTCGCAAGACCCAGTACTTC. It yields the protein CASSLDGGSRKTQYF.

This sequence joins TRBV6-5 and TRBJ2-2; D is ambiguous. The germline CDR1 and CDR2 sequences are MNHEY and SVGAGI. The CDR3 spans 14 residues. The V end was cut by 0 bases, the J end by 7 bases, with 9 bases between. CDR3 nucleotides: TGTGCCAGCAGTTACTCGGGCTCTGGCGGGGAGCTGTTTTTT. It encodes CASSYSGSGGELFF.

This sequence joins TRBV28 and TRBJ2-7, with 7 bases aligning to TRBD1. There are 14 residues in the CDR3. V dropped 6 bases and J dropped 1; count of bases not matched to a gene: 6. Per germline, CDR1 MDHEN and CDR2 SYDVKM. In DNA form, the CDR3 reads TGTGCCAGCAGAAAAAACAGGGGTTCCTACGAGCAGTACTTC. Its protein product is CASRKNRGSYEQYF. The full variable domain, with the rest looked up from reference TRBV28 and TRBJ2-7, is DVKVTQSSRYLVKRTGEKVFLECVQDMDHENMFWYRQDPGLGLRLIYFSYDVKMKEKGDIPEGYSVSREKKERFSLILESASTNQTSMYLCASRKNRGSYEQYFGPGTRLTVT.

This chain uses TRBV5-1 with TRBJ2-1; D uncertain. Trimming took off 3 bases at V and 7 bases at J, with 14 bases between the two ends. The CDR3 sequence is 14 residues long. Germline loops: CDR1 SGHRS, CDR2 YFSETQ. CDR3: CASSYKSGGNEQFF. In nucleotides, the CDR3 is TGCGCCAGCAGCTACAAATCGGGTGGGAATGAGCAGTTCTTC.

V usage is TRBV5-1 and J usage is TRBJ2-1; possible D gene TRBD2, 6 bases. The CDR3 is 15 amino acids. V was trimmed by 4 bases and J by 6 bases, leaving 17 bases between them. From germline, CDR1 is SGHRS and CDR2 YFSETQ. The CDR3, as DNA: TGCGCCAGCAGCGTCCCGGGACTGGATCGCAATGAGCAGTTCTTC. It translates to CASSVPGLDRNEQFF.

The V gene is TRBV28, the J gene TRBJ2-2; a possible D gene is TRBD1 (5 bases). Germline V gene data show CDR1 as MDHEN and CDR2 as SYDVKM. Between the trimmed V and J ends, which lost 7 bases and 3 bases, there was a span of 9 bases. CDR3 size: 13 residues. The CDR3 loop reads CASITGYTGELFF. CDR3 DNA: TGTGCCAGCATAACAGGATACACCGGGGAGCTGTTTTTT.

The chain links TRBV10-1 to TRBJ2-3; D is undetermined. Germline-derived CDR1 and CDR2 are WNHNN and SYGVQD (reference sequence). The CDR3 is 16 residues long. The V and J ends lost 3 bases and 2 bases respectively, with 15 bases between them. The CDR3 region has the DNA TGCGCCAGCAGTGACTCCCTACCCGGTACCACAGATACGCAGTATTTT. It specifies CASSDSLPGTTDTQYF.

The table lists this clone with a count of one. The V and J genes are TRBV6-1 and TRBJ2-1; TRBD1 is a possible D gene (6 bases). Trimming took 2 bases from V and 3 from J, leaving 11 bases between them. CDR1 and CDR2 (germline): MNHNS, SASEGT. The CDR3 extends over 15 amino acids. Here the CDR3 reads CASSELQGYYNEQFF. The CDR3 bases are TGTGCCAGCAGTGAACTGCAGGGGTACTACAATGAGCAGTTCTTC.

This chain joins TRBV6-6 and TRBJ1-6; D possibly corresponds to TRBD1 (5 bases). V lost 5 bases and J 6 bases, leaving 17 bases between the germline ends. Germline-derived CDR1 and CDR2 are MNHNY and SVGAGI (reference sequence). There are 16 residues in the CDR3. CDR3 DNA sequence: TGTGCCAGCAGTCGACACCCGGGACTGACTAATTCACCCCTCCACTTT. It codes for CASSRHPGLTNSPLHF.

The J gene is TRBJ1-5, the V gene TRBV19; 11 bases are shared with TRBD1. The CDR3 consists of 16 residues. J was trimmed by 6 bases and V by 7 bases; bases with no gene match: 11. Germline V gene sequence: CDR1 LNHDA, CDR2 SQIVND (reference sequence). CDR3 residues: CASNEAGTGGAQPQHF. The CDR3 DNA sequence: TGTGCCAGTAATGAGGCCGGGACAGGGGGTGCTCAGCCCCAGCATTTT.

The V gene is TRBV15, the J gene TRBJ1-6; 10 bases fit TRBD1. This CDR3 contains 18 residues. V was clipped by 0 bases and J by 6 bases; unmatched bases: 8. CDR1 and CDR2 from the germline V gene are LNHNV and YYDKDF (reference sequence). The CDR3 reads CATSRDKDRGRSNSPLHF. The CDR3, as DNA: TGTGCCACCAGCAGAGATAAAGACAGGGGGCGATCTAATTCACCCCTCCACTTT. Full variable domain (remainder filled in from reference TRBV15 and TRBJ1-6): DAMVIQNPRYQVTQFGKPVTLSCSQTLNHNVMYWYQQKSSQAPKLLFHYYDKDFNNEADTPDNFQSRRPNTSFCFLDIRSPGLGDTAMYLCATSRDKDRGRSNSPLHFGNGTRLTVT.

This chain uses TRBV27 with TRBJ1-5; D is perhaps TRBD1 (5 bases). V shed 5 bases and J shed 2 bases, with 16 bases lying between them. Germline CDR1 is MNHEY and CDR2 is SMNVEV (reference sequence). CDR3 size: 16 residues. CDR3 sequence: CASSLGTFLGNQPQHF. CDR3 coding DNA: TGTGCCAGCAGTCTAGGGACTTTCCTGGGCAATCAGCCCCAGCATTTT.

The chain recombines TRBV11-2 with TRBJ2-7; 8 bases are shared with TRBD2. This CDR3 contains 15 residues. Germline V gives CDR1 SGHAT, CDR2 FQNNGV. Trimming removed 1 base from V and 1 base from J; junction bases left unmatched: 3. This chain's CDR3 is CASSLVTSASYEQYF. CDR3 nucleotide sequence: TGTGCCAGCAGCTTAGTGACTAGCGCATCCTACGAGCAGTACTTC. Full variable domain (missing parts from reference TRBV11-2 and TRBJ2-7): EAGVAQSPRYKIIEKRQSVAFWCNPISGHATLYWYQQILGQGPKLLIQFQNNGVVDDSQLPKDRFSAERLKGVDSTLKIQPAKLEDSAVYLCASSLVTSASYEQYFGPGTRLTVT.

The chain carries TRBV11-2 and TRBJ2-7; 8 positions match TRBD2. The length of the CDR3 is 15 residues. Germline CDR1 reads SGHAT; CDR2 reads FQNNGV. The V segment lost 2 bases and the J segment 2 bases; nucleotides outside the gene matches: 5. Here the CDR3 reads CASSLQVAGTYEQYF. The CDR3 DNA reads as TGTGCCAGCAGCTTACAGGTAGCGGGAACCTACGAGCAGTACTTC.

This chain joins TRBV12-3 or TRBV12-4 and TRBJ2-2; D perhaps matches TRBD2 (7 bases). The CDR3 covers 13 residues. V lost 10 bases and J lost 6, with 15 bases in between. CDR3 nucleotides: TGTGCCACGAGGGGAGGGGGGTCCGGGGAGCTGTTTTTT. This translates into CATRGGGSGELFF.

The V gene is TRBV7-2, the J gene TRBJ2-5; TRBD2 matches 12 bases. Germline lookup yields CDR1 SGHTA and CDR2 FQGNSA. The CDR3 is made up of 17 amino acids. J gave up 5 bases and V 0 bases, and 7 bases lay outside the gene matches. The CDR3 here is CASSLAASGGARETQYF. CDR3 DNA sequence: TGTGCCAGCAGCTTAGCGGCTAGCGGGGGGGCCAGGGAGACCCAGTACTTC.

The gene calls are TRBV4-2 and TRBJ2-2, with 10 bases aligning to TRBD2. The CDR3 covers 15 residues. Per the germline V gene, CDR1 is LGHNA and CDR2 is YNFKEQ. V shed 7 bases and J 5 bases; nucleotides not matched to a gene: 7. This CDR3 is CASIIASGRTGELFF. DNA of the CDR3: TGTGCCAGCATAATCGCTAGCGGGAGAACCGGGGAGCTGTTTTTT.

V is TRBV28 and J is TRBJ2-1, with D perhaps matching TRBD2 (6 bases). This CDR3 contains 13 residues. Germline V gene data show CDR1 as MDHEN and CDR2 as SYDVKM. The germline V and J ends were trimmed by 4 bases and 6 bases, with 10 bases remaining between them. The CDR3 loop is CASSSRGFNEQFF. CDR3 DNA sequence: TGTGCCAGCAGTTCGCGGGGTTTCAATGAGCAGTTCTTC. The full variable domain, in which reference TRBV28 and TRBJ2-1 provide the parts outside the CDR3, is DVKVTQSSRYLVKRTGEKVFLECVQDMDHENMFWYRQDPGLGLRLIYFSYDVKMKEKGDIPEGYSVSREKKERFSLILESASTNQTSMYLCASSSRGFNEQFFGPGTRLTVL.

This chain links TRBV2 with TRBJ1-1; 9 nucleotides match TRBD1. J lost 5 bases, V lost 6 bases, and 7 bases had no gene match. CDR3 length: 14 amino acids. The germline V gene has CDR1 SNHLY and CDR2 FYNNEI. The DNA for the CDR3 is TGTGCCAGCAGGGGGGACAGGGTTCTTACTGAAGCTTTCTTT. Translated: CASRGDRVLTEAFF.

This chain joins TRBV4-1 and TRBJ2-5, with D hard to call. CDR1 is MGHRA, CDR2 YSYEKL, per germline. V lost 0 bases to trimming and J lost 1 base, with 9 bases between them. The CDR3 runs to 15 residues. CDR3 amino acids: CASSQDPGSQETQYF. CDR3 DNA sequence: TGCGCCAGCAGCCAAGATCCAGGCAGCCAAGAGACCCAGTACTTC.